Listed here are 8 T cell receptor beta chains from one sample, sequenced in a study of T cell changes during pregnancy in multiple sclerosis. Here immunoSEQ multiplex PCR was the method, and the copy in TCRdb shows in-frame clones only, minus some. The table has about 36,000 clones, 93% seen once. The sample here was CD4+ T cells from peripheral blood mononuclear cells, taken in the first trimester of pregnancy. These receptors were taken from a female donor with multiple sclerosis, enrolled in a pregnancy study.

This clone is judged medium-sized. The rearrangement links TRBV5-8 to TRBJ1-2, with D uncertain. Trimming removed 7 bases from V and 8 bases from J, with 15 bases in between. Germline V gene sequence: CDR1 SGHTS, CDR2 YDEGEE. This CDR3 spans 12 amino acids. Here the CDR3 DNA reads TGTGCCAGCCAAGTGAGGGTCCGGGGCTACACCTTC. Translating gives CASQVRVRGYTF.

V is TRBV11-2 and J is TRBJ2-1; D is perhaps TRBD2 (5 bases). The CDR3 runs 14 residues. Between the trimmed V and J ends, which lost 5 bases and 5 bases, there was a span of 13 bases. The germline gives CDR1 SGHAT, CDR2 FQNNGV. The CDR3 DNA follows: TGTGCCAGCAGCGAATCGGGGTTCGACAATGAGCAGTTCTTC. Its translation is CASSESGFDNEQFF.

Written as DNA, the CDR3 is TGTGCCAGCAGCGTAGCTAGCGGGATGGGACTGGATACGCAGTATTTT. This sequence encodes CASSVASGMGLDTQYF. The chain has TRBV9 and TRBJ2-3, with 9 bases that match TRBD2. The CDR3 contains 16 residues. Germline CDR1 SGDLS, CDR2 YYNGEE. The ends lost 0 bases at V and 6 bases at J; junction bases unmatched: 8. Looking up the rest from reference TRBV9 and TRBJ2-3 gives the full variable domain: DSGVTQTPKHLITATGQRVTLRCSPRSGDLSVYWYQQSLDQGLQFLIQYYNGEERAKGNILERFSAQQFPDLHSELNLSSLELGDSALYFCASSVASGMGLDTQYFGPGTRLTVL.

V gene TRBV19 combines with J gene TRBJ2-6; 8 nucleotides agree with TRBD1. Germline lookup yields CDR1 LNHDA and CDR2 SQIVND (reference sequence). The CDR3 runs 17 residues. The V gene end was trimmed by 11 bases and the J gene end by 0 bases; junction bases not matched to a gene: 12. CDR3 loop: CACVEAGQDSGANVLTF. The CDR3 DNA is TGTGCCTGCGTAGAGGCGGGACAGGACTCTGGGGCCAACGTCCTGACTTTC.

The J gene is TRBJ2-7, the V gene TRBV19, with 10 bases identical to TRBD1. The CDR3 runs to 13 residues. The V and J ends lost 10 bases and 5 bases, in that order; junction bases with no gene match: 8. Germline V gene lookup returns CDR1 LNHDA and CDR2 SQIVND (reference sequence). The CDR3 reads CATSMGTGDEQYF. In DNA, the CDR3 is TGTGCCACCTCGATGGGGACAGGGGACGAGCAGTACTTC.

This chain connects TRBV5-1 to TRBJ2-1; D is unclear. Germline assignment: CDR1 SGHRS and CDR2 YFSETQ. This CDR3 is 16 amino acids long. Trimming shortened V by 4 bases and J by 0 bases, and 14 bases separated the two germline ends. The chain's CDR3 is CASSPTPGISYNEQFF. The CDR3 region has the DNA TGCGCCAGCAGCCCTACCCCAGGAATCTCCTACAATGAGCAGTTCTTC.

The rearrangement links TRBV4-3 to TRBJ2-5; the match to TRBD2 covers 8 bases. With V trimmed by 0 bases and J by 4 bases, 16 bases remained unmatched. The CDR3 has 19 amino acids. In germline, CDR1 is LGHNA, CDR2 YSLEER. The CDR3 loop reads CASSQDLVGGGLRPETQYF. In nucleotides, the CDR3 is TGCGCCAGCAGCCAAGATTTAGTCGGGGGGGGTCTTAGGCCAGAGACCCAGTACTTC.

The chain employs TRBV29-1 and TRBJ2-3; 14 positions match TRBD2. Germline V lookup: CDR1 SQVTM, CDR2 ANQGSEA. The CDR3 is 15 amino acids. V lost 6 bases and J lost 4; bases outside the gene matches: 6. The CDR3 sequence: CSVTGTSGRSDTQYF. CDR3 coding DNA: TGCAGCGTAACCGGGACTAGCGGGAGATCAGATACGCAGTATTTT.